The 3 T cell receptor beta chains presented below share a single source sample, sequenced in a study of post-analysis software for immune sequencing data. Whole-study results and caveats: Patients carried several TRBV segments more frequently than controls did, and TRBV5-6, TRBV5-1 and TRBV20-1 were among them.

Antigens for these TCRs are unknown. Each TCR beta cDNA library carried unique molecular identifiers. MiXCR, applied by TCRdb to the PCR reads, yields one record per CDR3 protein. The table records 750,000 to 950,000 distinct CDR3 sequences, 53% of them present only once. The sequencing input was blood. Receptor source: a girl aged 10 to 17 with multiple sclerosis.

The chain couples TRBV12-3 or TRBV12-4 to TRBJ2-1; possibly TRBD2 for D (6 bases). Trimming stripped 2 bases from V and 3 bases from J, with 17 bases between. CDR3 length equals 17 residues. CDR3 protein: CASSLIITSSHYNEQFF. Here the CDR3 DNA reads TGTGCCAGCAGTTTAATTATAACTAGCTCCCACTACAATGAGCAGTTCTTC.

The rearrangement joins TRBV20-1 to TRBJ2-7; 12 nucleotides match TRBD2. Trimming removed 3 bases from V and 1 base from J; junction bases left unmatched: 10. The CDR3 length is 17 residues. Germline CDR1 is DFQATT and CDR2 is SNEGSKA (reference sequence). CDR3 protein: CSARMGPLAGGSYEQYF. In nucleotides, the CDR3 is TGCAGTGCTAGGATGGGGCCACTAGCGGGAGGATCCTACGAGCAGTACTTC.

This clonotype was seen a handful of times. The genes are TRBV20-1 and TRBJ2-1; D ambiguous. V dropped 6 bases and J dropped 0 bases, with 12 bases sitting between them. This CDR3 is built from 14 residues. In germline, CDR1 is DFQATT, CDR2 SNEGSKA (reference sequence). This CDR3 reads CSAPPQSSYNEQFF. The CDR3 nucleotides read TGCAGTGCCCCCCCACAGAGCTCCTACAATGAGCAGTTCTTC.